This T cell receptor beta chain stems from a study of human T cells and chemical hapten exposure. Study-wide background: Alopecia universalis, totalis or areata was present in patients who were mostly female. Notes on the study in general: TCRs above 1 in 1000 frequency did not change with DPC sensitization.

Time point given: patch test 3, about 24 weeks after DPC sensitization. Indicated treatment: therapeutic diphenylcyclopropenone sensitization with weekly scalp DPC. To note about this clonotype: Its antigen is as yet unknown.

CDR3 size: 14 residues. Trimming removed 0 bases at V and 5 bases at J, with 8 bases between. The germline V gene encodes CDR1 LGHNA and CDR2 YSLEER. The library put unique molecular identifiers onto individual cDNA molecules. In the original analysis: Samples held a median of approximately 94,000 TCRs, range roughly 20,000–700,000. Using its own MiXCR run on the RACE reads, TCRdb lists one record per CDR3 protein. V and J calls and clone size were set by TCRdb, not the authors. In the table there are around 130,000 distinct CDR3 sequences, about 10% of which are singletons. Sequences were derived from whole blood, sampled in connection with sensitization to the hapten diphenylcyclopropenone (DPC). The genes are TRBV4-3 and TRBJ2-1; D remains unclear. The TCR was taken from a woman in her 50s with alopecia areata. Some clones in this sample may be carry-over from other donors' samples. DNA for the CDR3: TGCGCCAGCAGCCAAGATTTAGGGCACAATGAGCAGTTCTTC. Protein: CASSQDLGHNEQFF.